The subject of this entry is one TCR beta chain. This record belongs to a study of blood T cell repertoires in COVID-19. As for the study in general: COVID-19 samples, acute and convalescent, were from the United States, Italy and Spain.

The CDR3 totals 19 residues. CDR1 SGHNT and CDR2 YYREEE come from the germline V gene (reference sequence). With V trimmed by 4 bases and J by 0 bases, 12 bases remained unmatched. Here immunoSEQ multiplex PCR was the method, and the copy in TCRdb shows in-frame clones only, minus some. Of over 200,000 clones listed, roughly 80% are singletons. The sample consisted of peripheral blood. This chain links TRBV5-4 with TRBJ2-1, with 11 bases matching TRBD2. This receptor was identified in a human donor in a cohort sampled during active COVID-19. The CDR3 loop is CASSGTGTSGLSSYNEQFF. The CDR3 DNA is TGTGCCAGCAGCGGAACCGGGACTAGCGGACTTAGCTCCTACAATGAGCAGTTCTTC.